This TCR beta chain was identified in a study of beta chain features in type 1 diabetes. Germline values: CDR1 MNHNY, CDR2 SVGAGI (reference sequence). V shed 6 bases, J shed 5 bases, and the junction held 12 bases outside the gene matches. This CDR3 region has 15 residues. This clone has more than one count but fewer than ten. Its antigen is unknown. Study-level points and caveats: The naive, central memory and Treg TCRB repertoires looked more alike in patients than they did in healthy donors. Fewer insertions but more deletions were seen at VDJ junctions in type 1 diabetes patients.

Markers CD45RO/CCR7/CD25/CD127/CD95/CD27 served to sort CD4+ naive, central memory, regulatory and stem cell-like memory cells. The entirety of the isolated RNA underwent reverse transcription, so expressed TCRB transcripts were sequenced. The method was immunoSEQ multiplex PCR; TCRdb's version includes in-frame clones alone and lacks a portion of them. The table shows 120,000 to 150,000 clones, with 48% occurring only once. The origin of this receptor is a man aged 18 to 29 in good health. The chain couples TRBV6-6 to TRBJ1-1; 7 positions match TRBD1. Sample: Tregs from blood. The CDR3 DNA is TGTGCCAGCAGCGTATCGACCCCAGGGGGGACTGAAGCTTTCTTT. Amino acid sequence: CASSVSTPGGTEAFF.